This T cell receptor beta chain was profiled in a study of T cells in localized non-small cell lung cancer. Study findings and constraints: There was higher T cell clonality in uninvolved adjacent lung than in tumor, and it was highest there. With higher T cell density in blood came longer overall survival.

V lost 7 bases to trimming and J lost 5 bases; unmatched junction nucleotides: 4. Germline assignment: CDR1 WNHNN and CDR2 SYGVQD (reference sequence). The CDR3 contains 14 residues. The protocol was immunoSEQ multiplex PCR, while the TCRdb copy is restricted to in-frame clones and leaves out a portion. The table includes under 100,000 clones, 88% detected once. As to this clone: Antigen: not known.

The chain has TRBV10-1 and TRBJ2-2; 10 bases fit TRBD1. The sequencing used peripheral blood, collected before any cancer treatment. The sequence was collected from a woman aged 35 to 70 with stage I squamous cell lung carcinoma. The DNA for the CDR3 is TGCGCCAGCAAACCGGGACAGGGGACCGGGGAGCTGTTTTTT. Its protein product is CASKPGQGTGELFF.